Below are 7 T cell receptor beta chains sequenced from a single sample in a study of cytomegalovirus exposure and HLA in healthy donors. The PCR made use of 60 Vbeta and 13 Jbeta primers. This table comes from immunoSEQ multiplex PCR, and its TCRdb copy is limited to in-frame clones, with some not included. This sample has around 94,000 clones, with approximately 84% found just once. The specimen was PBMCs. The origin of the receptors is a man aged 18 to 30 in good health and CMV-seronegative.

The gene calls are TRBV6-1 and TRBJ2-7, with D tentatively TRBD1 (6 bases). The germline V and J ends were trimmed by 5 bases and 5 bases, with 19 bases remaining between them. CDR1 is MNHNS and CDR2 is SASEGT in the germline V gene. The CDR3 is 15 residues long. The DNA of the CDR3 is TGTGCCAGCAGTCGTCGGACTCAGGGGTTCAACGAGCAGTACTTC. Its translation: CASSRRTQGFNEQYF.

The V call is TRBV5-1, the J call TRBJ1-3, with 8 positions matching TRBD1. The germline V gene has CDR1 SGHRS and CDR2 YFSETQ. The CDR3 contains 14 residues. With 3 bases clipped from V and 7 bases from J, the junction kept 6 bases outside the gene matches. The CDR3 DNA reads TGCGCCAGCAGCTCTACGACAGGGGTGAACACCATATATTTT. This sequence encodes CASSSTTGVNTIYF.

V gene TRBV7-9 combines with J gene TRBJ1-4; 11 bases are a match to TRBD1. The CDR3 is 15 residues long. The junction had 7 bases not matched to a gene; V was cut back by 5 bases and J by 8 bases. In germline, CDR1 is SEHNR, CDR2 FQNEAQ (reference sequence). The CDR3 sequence is CASSPGQGAREKLFF. DNA for the CDR3: TGTGCCAGCAGCCCCGGACAGGGGGCGAGGGAAAAACTGTTTTTT.

The gene calls are TRBV23-1 and TRBJ2-7, with 9 positions matching TRBD1. TRBV23-1 is classed as an ORF, of uncertain function. There are 18 residues in the CDR3. Trimming removed 4 bases from V and 5 bases from J; junction bases left unmatched: 18. Written as DNA, the CDR3 is TGCGCCAGCAGTCTCCCCGCCGGGGACAGGGAGGTTGGGCACGAGCAGTACTTC. Protein: CASSLPAGDREVGHEQYF.

The chain couples TRBV9 to TRBJ2-3; a possible D gene is TRBD2 (6 bases). Trimming pared 0 bases from V and 1 base from J, leaving 12 bases between. Germline V gene data show CDR1 as SGDLS and CDR2 as YYNGEE. The length of the CDR3 is 16 residues. This chain's CDR3 is CASSVAGAGGTDTQYF. The CDR3 DNA is TGTGCCAGCAGCGTAGCGGGAGCGGGCGGCACAGATACGCAGTATTTT.

The chain has TRBV7-2 and TRBJ1-4; D may be TRBD1 (5 bases). Between the trimmed V and J ends, which lost 5 bases and 2 bases, there was a span of 12 bases. Germline-derived CDR1 and CDR2 are SGHTA and FQGNSA. The CDR3 totals 15 residues. CDR3 nucleotide sequence: TGTGCCAGCAGCCCCGCGGGGCAGACTAATGAAAAACTGTTTTTT. Its protein is CASSPAGQTNEKLFF.

This clone was observed a single time. This chain joins TRBV15 and TRBJ1-2; D ambiguous. CDR1 is LNHNV, CDR2 YYDKDF, per germline (reference sequence). Trimming took off 3 bases at V and 8 bases at J, with 16 bases between the two ends. The CDR3 runs 14 residues. DNA for the CDR3: TGTGCCACCAGCAGGCTTCTCGCGGGCAAAGGCTACACCTTC. It codes for CATSRLLAGKGYTF.